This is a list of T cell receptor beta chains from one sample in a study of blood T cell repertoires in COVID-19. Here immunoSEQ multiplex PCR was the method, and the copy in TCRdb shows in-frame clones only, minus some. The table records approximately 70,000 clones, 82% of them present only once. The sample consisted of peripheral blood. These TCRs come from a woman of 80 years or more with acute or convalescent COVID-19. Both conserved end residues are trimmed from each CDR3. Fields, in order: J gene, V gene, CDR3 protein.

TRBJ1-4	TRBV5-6	ASSTGTGGRGNEKLF
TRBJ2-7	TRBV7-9	ASSPAAGSSYEQY
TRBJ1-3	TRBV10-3	AIRDFRDRGSGNTIY
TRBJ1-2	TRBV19	ASSTLRDSTNYGYT
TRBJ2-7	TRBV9	ASSVRDRGNIEQY
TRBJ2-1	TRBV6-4	ASSDFYRGARNEQF
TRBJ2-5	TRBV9	ASTETAYQETQY
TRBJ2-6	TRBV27	ASSPKASSLSGANVLT
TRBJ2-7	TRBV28	ASRGQGAQEQY
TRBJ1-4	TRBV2	ASSETGLAEKLF
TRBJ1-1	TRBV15	ATSRDRSLNTEAF
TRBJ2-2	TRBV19	ASSGTGGWTTGELF
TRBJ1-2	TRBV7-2	ASSPSFTGDGPNPAT
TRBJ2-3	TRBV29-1	SVVAGGFSDTQY
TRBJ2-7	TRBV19	ASSIVGQGLAGSSYEQY
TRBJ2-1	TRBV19	ASSWRAPGRDEQF
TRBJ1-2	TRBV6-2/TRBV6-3	ASSYSIWGTDYGYT
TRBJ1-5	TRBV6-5	ASSPGLRNQPQH
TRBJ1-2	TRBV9	ASSMDYRGKNYGYT
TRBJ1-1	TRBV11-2	ASSLNGGGVSTEAF
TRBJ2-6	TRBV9	ASSVAREPPPSGANVLT
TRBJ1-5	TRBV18	ASSQGQSSNQPQH
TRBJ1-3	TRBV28	ASGTGGSGNTIY
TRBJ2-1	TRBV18	ASSPELAGNEQF
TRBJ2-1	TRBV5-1	ASSLATAGGSQNEQF
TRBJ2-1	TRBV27	ASITYNEQF
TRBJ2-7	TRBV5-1	ASSPMGGYEQY
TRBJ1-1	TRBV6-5	ASSYSDKNTEAF
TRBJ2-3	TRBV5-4	ASSPYTELAGSTDTQY
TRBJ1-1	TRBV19	ASSIEGVNTEAF
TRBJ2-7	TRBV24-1	ATSDPTSGGSYEQY